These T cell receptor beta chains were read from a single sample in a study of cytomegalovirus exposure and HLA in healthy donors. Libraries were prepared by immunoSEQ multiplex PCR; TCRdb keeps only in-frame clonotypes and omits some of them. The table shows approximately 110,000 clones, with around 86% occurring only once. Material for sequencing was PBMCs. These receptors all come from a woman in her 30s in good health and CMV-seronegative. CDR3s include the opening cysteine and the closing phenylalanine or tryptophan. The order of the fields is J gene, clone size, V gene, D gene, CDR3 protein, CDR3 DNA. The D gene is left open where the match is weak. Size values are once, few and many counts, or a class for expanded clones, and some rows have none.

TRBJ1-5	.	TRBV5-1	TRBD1	CASSLAGTESQPQHF	TGCGCCAGCAGCTTGGCCGGGACAGAATCTCAGCCCCAGCATTTT
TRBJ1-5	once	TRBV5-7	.	CASSSLPGPRSGQPQHF	TGTGCCAGCAGCTCGCTACCGGGCCCCAGGTCGGGACAGCCCCAGCATTTT
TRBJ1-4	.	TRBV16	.	CASSRPGATNEKLFF	TGTGCCAGCAGCCGCCCCGGAGCAACTAATGAAAAACTGTTTTTT
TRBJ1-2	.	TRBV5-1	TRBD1	CASSEDRGGYGYTF	TGCGCCAGCAGTGAGGACAGGGGAGGATATGGCTACACCTTC
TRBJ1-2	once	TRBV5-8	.	CASSLQGMLGGYTF	TGTGCCAGCAGCTTGCAGGGGATGCTAGGTGGCTACACCTTC
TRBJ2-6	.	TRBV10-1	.	CASSLSGANVLTF	TGCGCCAGCAGTCTCTCTGGGGCCAACGTCCTGACTTTC
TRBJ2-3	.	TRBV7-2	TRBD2	CASSFFSSGRAIDTQYF	TGTGCCAGCAGCTTTTTCTCCAGCGGGAGGGCCATAGATACGCAGTATTTT
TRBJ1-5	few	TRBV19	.	CASSVAPGTDQPQHF	TGTGCCAGTAGTGTAGCTCCGGGAACGGATCAGCCCCAGCATTTT
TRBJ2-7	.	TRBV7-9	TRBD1	CASSGTGVQSLF	TGTGCCAGCAGCGGGACAGGGGTTCAATCGTTATTC
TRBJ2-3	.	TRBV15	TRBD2	CATSMGLADTQYF	TGTGCCACCTCTATGGGACTAGCGGATACGCAGTATTTT
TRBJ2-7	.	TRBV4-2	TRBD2	CASRVGLAATYEQYF	TGTGCCAGCAGAGTGGGACTAGCGGCCACCTACGAGCAGTACTTC
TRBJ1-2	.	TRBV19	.	CASTLSGADGYTF	TGTGCCAGTACCCTATCAGGGGCAGATGGCTACACCTTC
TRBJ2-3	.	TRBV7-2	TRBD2	CASSPRGLAGGVGTQYF	TGTGCCAGCAGCCCAAGGGGACTAGCGGGAGGCGTCGGTACGCAGTATTTT
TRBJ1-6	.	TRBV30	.	CAWSVRGFDSPLHF	TGTGCCTGGAGTGTAAGAGGGTTTGATTCACCCCTCCACTTT
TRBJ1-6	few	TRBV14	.	CASSASSYNSPLHF	TGTGCCAGCAGCGCCAGCTCCTATAATTCACCCCTCCACTTT
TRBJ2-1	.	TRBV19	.	CASTLWGGAVSSYNEQFF	TGTGCCAGTACCCTGTGGGGAGGCGCCGTGAGCTCCTACAATGAGCAGTTCTTC
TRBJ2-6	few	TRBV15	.	CATSRLSSGANVLTF	TGTGCCACCAGCAGACTCTCCTCTGGGGCCAACGTCCTGACTTTC
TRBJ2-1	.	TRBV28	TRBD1	CASTGQGLLDEQFF	TGTGCCAGCACGGGACAGGGATTATTGGATGAGCAGTTCTTC
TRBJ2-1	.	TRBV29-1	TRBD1	CSVYRGRDEQFF	TGCAGCGTTTACAGGGGGAGAGATGAGCAGTTCTTC
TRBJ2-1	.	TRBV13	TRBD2	CASSVTSGYNEQFF	TGTGCCAGCAGCGTTACTAGCGGATACAATGAGCAGTTCTTC
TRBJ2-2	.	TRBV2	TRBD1	CASSEMGQGNGELFF	TGTGCCAGCAGTGAAATGGGACAGGGTAACGGGGAGCTGTTTTTT
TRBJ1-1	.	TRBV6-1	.	CASSEPHRGGKAEAFF	TGTGCCAGCAGTGAACCCCACCGGGGGGGGAAGGCTGAAGCTTTCTTT
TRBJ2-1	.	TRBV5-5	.	CASSYTGFLNNEQFF	TGTGCCAGCAGCTACACAGGGTTTTTAAACAATGAGCAGTTCTTC
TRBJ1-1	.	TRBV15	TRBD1	CATSRDDRGISEAFF	TGTGCCACCAGCAGAGATGACAGGGGGATTTCTGAAGCTTTCTTT
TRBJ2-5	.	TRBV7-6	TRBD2	CASSLGTSAIQETQYF	TGTGCCAGCAGCTTAGGGACTAGCGCTATCCAAGAGACCCAGTACTTC
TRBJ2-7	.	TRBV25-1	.	CASSTSFVGAGSSYEQYF	TGTGCCAGCAGCACCTCATTCGTGGGGGCAGGGTCTTCCTACGAGCAGTACTTC
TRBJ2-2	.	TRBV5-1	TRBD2	CASSLVAGGPTGELFF	TGCGCCAGCAGCTTGGTGGCGGGAGGGCCGACCGGGGAGCTGTTTTTT
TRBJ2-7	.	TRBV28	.	CASNGRRGEQYF	TGTGCCAGCAATGGCCGAAGGGGAGAGCAGTACTTC
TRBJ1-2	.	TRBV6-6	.	CASSSNNYGYTF	TGTGCCAGCAGCAGTAATAACTATGGCTACACCTTC
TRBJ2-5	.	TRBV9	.	CASSVDSQETQYF	TGTGCCAGCAGTGTCGACAGTCAAGAGACCCAGTACTTC
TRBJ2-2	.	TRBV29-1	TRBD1	CSVPDRAGGELFF	TGCAGCGTTCCCGACAGGGCGGGCGGGGAGCTGTTTTTT
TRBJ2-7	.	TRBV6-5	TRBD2	CASSYSSGGHYEQYF	TGTGCCAGCAGTTACTCTTCGGGAGGACACTACGAGCAGTACTTC
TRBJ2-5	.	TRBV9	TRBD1	CASSVDGQGGETQYF	TGTGCCAGCAGCGTAGATGGACAGGGTGGGGAGACCCAGTACTTC
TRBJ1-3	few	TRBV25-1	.	CASSGSGTIGNTIYF	TGTGCCAGCAGTGGATCCGGGACAATTGGAAACACCATATATTTT
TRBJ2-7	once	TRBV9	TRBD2	CASSVAPLAGDYEQYF	TGTGCCAGCAGCGTAGCCCCACTAGCGGGGGACTACGAGCAGTACTTC
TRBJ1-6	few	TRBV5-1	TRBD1	CASSLGTGGNSPLHF	TGCGCCAGCAGCTTGGGGACAGGGGGGAATTCACCCCTCCACTTT
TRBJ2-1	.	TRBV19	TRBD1	CASSWDRGNNEQFF	TGTGCCAGTAGTTGGGACAGGGGAAACAATGAGCAGTTCTTC
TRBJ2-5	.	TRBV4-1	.	CASSQIRGGQETQYF	TGCGCCAGCAGCCAGATAAGGGGAGGACAAGAGACCCAGTACTTC
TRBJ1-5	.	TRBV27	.	CASSNSNNQPQHF	TGTGCCAGCAGTAACAGTAACAATCAGCCCCAGCATTTT
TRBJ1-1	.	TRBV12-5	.	CASGFRREKGGRGDGEAFF	TGTGCTAGTGGTTTCCGTCGCGAGAAGGGGGGGAGAGGGGATGGTGAAGCTTTCTTT
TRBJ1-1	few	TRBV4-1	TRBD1	CASSQGDRTNTEAFF	TGCGCCAGCAGCCAAGGGGACAGGACGAACACTGAAGCTTTCTTT
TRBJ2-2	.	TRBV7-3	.	CASSLTLNTGELFF	TGTGCCAGCAGCTTAACACTAAACACCGGGGAGCTGTTTTTT
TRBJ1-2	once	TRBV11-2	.	CASSLDSLGGTIGYTF	TGTGCCAGCAGCTTAGATTCTTTAGGCGGAACTATTGGCTACACCTTC
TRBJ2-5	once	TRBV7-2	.	CASSLVQGTETQYF	TGTGCCAGCAGCTTAGTGCAGGGTACGGAGACCCAGTACTTC
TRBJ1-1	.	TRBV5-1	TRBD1	CASSLGQDTEAFF	TGCGCCAGCAGCCTCGGACAGGACACTGAAGCTTTCTTT
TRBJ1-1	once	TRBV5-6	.	CASSFTGTEAFF	TGTGCCAGCAGCTTTACAGGGACCGAAGCTTTCTTT
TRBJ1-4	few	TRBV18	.	CASSPPGMNEKLFF	TGTGCCAGCTCACCGCCCGGGATGAATGAAAAACTGTTTTTT
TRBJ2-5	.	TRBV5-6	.	CASSLLAGGGVQETQYF	TGTGCCAGCAGCTTGTTGGCCGGGGGTGGCGTTCAAGAGACCCAGTACTTC
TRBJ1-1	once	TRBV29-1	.	CSVERDTGAFF	TGCAGCGTTGAAAGGGACACAGGAGCTTTCTTT
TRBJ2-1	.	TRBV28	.	CASSGSKISSYNEQFF	TGTGCCAGCTCCGGTTCCAAAATTAGCTCCTACAATGAGCAGTTCTTC
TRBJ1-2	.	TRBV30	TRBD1	CARQGQGALYGYTF	TGTGCCCGACAAGGACAGGGGGCTCTATATGGCTACACCTTC
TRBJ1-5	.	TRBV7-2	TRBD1	CASSLDRGYQPQHF	TGTGCCAGCAGCTTAGACAGGGGATATCAGCCCCAGCATTTT
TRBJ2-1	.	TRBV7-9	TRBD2	CASSFTSGMHNEQFF	TGTGCCAGCAGCTTCACTAGCGGGATGCACAATGAGCAGTTCTTC
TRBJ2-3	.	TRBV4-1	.	CASSQERGTTINTDTQYF	TGCGCCAGCAGCCAAGAAAGGGGGACCACGATAAACACAGATACGCAGTATTTT
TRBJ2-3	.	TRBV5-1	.	CASSQGQNLDTQYF	TGCGCCAGCAGCCAGGGACAAAACCTGGATACGCAGTATTTT
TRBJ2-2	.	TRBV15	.	CATSRDSGAGELFF	TGTGCCACCAGCAGAGATTCAGGGGCCGGGGAGCTGTTTTTT